One and the same sample provided the 17 T cell receptor beta chains below, sequenced in a study of monozygotic twins with inflammatory bowel disease. No DNA is given; TCRdb re-called the 5' RACE reads and lists each CDR3 protein once. The sample table sets out about 300,000 distinct CDR3 sequences. Material: blood. The receptors were gathered from a human donor with ulcerative colitis or Crohn's disease, or a healthy co-twin of an affected twin (not recorded which).

The chain recombines TRBV29-1 with TRBJ2-3; with no DNA, the TCRdb D assignment of TRBD2 cannot be verified. The V gene's germline CDR1 is SQVTM and CDR2 ANQGSEA. There are 13 residues in the CDR3. CDR3 in amino acids: CSVVGFREGTQYF.

The genes are TRBV4-1 and TRBJ2-1; the TRBD1 assignment by TCRdb is unverifiable without DNA. This CDR3 has 16 amino acids. Germline V gene lookup returns CDR1 MGHRA and CDR2 YSYEKL. This chain's CDR3 is CASSQDRDAAYNEQFF.

This sequence joins TRBV28 and TRBJ2-3; TCRdb designates TRBD1, a call that cannot be tested without DNA. CDR3 size: 14 residues. The germline CDR1 and CDR2 sequences are MDHEN and SYDVKM. The CDR3: CASSSPGERNTQYF.

The V call is TRBV10-1, the J call TRBJ2-1; TCRdb's D call, TRBD2, is unchecked because there is no DNA. Germline CDR1 reads WNHNN; CDR2 reads SYGVQD (reference sequence). This CDR3 has 15 residues. CDR3 in amino acids: CASSDGLAGGDEQFF.

J is TRBJ1-6 and V is TRBV29-1. The CDR3 length is 13 residues. CDR1 and CDR2 from the germline V gene are SQVTM and ANQGSEA. The CDR3 sequence: CSVVISRSSPLHF. The complete variable domain, with remaining parts taken from reference TRBV29-1 and TRBJ1-6, reads SAVISQKPSRDICQRGTSLTIQCQVDSQVTMMFWYRQQPGQSLTLIATANQGSEATYESGFVIDKFPISRPNLTFSTLTVSNMSPEDSSIYLCSVVISRSSPLHFGNGTRLTVT.

The chain couples TRBV27 to TRBJ2-4. This CDR3 region has 13 residues. CDR1 and CDR2 from the germline V gene are MNHEY and SMNVEV (reference sequence). This chain's CDR3 is CASSLSAKNMQYF.

The V and J genes are TRBV3-1 and TRBJ1-5. This CDR3 has 16 amino acids. The V gene's germline CDR1 is LGHDT and CDR2 YNNKEL (reference sequence). The CDR3: CASSQDATNSNQPQHF.

This chain joins TRBV20-1 and TRBJ2-5; with no DNA, the TCRdb D assignment of TRBD1 cannot be verified. The V gene's germline CDR1 is DFQATT and CDR2 SNEGSKA (reference sequence). The CDR3 is 13 residues long. The CDR3 reads CSAKTGGQETQYF.

The chain couples TRBV20-1 to TRBJ1-5; TCRdb outputs TRBD1, but without DNA this stays unchecked. Germline assignment: CDR1 DFQATT and CDR2 SNEGSKA (reference sequence). CDR3 size: 14 residues. This CDR3 is CSARDQRGGQPQHF.

The J gene is TRBJ1-4, the V gene TRBV5-1; as DNA is missing, the TRBD1 call by TCRdb cannot be tested. Germline V CDR1 and CDR2: SGHRS, YFSETQ. The CDR3 is made up of 15 amino acids. The chain's CDR3 is CASSQLQGRGEKLFF. The variable domain in full, completed from reference TRBV5-1 and TRBJ1-4, reads KAGVTQTPRYLIKTRGQQVTLSCSPISGHRSVSWYQQTPGQGLQFLFEYFSETQRNKGNFPGRFSGRQFSNSRSEMNVSTLELGDSALYLCASSQLQGRGEKLFFGSGTQLSVL.

The chain recombines TRBV12-3 or TRBV12-4 with TRBJ2-6. This CDR3 has 15 amino acids. The CDR3 here is CASRYMVSGANVLTF.

CDR3 sequence: CASSYSSGGDEQFF. The V and J genes are TRBV6-2 or TRBV6-3 and TRBJ2-1; TCRdb lists TRBD1, though no DNA is available to test this call. The CDR3 loop spans 14 amino acids. Germline V gene data show CDR1 as MNHEY and CDR2 as SVGEGT.

This chain connects TRBV5-1 to TRBJ2-5; TCRdb picks TRBD1, but there is no DNA to check that call. Per germline, CDR1 SGHRS and CDR2 YFSETQ. This CDR3 region has 14 residues. CDR3 amino acids: CASSRGQEQETQYF.

This chain joins TRBV19 and TRBJ1-1. This CDR3 has 14 residues. In germline, CDR1 is LNHDA, CDR2 SQIVND (reference sequence). The CDR3 region is CASTQVLGYTEAFF.

The chain employs TRBV14 and TRBJ2-5. Germline assignment: CDR1 SGHDN and CDR2 FVKESK. CDR3 length: 14 residues. The CDR3 region is CASSQDWNQETQYF.

The chain recombines TRBV18 with TRBJ2-5. Germline V gene sequence: CDR1 KGHSH, CDR2 LQKENI. This CDR3 comprises 16 residues. CDR3 loop: CASSPPWDGPKETQYF.

The chain has TRBV6-1 and TRBJ2-5; TCRdb's assignment of TRBD2 cannot be checked, as there is no DNA. This CDR3 spans 17 amino acids. Germline values: CDR1 MNHNS, CDR2 SASEGT. This CDR3 is CASSKQTSGRARETQYF.